These 5 T cell receptor beta chains originate from one sample sequenced in a study of cytomegalovirus exposure and HLA in healthy donors. 13 Jbeta primers and 60 Vbeta primers were used for the PCR. Some clones are missing from TCRdb's copy, which holds only in-frame ones; the method was immunoSEQ multiplex PCR. The sample holds about 180,000 clones, about four fifths seen once. Sequenced sample: PBMCs. These receptors all come from a woman in her late teens or twenties in good health and CMV-seropositive.

The chain joins TRBV11-2 to TRBJ1-1; D uncertain. The ends were cut back, 5 bases at V and 0 bases at J, with 25 bases in the middle. This CDR3 comprises 19 residues. The germline CDR1 and CDR2 sequences are SGHAT and FQNNGV. The CDR3 sequence is CASSPRMGNQISMNTEAFF. CDR3 in DNA: TGTGCCAGCAGCCCCCGGATGGGCAACCAGATTTCTATGAACACTGAAGCTTTCTTT.

CDR3 residues: CASSRQGGDYEQYF. DNA for the CDR3: TGTGCCAGCAGCCGACAGGGTGGGGACTACGAGCAGTACTTC. The chain uses TRBV7-6 and TRBJ2-7; TRBD1 matches 7 bases. The germline V gene encodes CDR1 SGHVS and CDR2 FNYEAQ. The CDR3 runs to 14 residues. V shed 5 bases and J 3 bases; nucleotides not matched to a gene: 7.

In this sample, this clone turned up a few times. A junction boundary mismatches the germline segment, possibly from a read error. The J gene is TRBJ1-1, the V gene TRBV7-9; 9 bases align to TRBD1. CDR1 is SEHNR and CDR2 is FQNEAQ in the germline V gene (reference sequence). The CDR3 contains 14 residues. Here the CDR3 reads CASSRDREVSEAFF. In DNA, the CDR3 is TGCGCCAGCAGCCGGGACAGGGAAGTTTCTGAAGCTTTCTTT.

This chain uses TRBV7-3 with TRBJ1-1, with D possibly matching TRBD1 (5 bases). Germline V gives CDR1 SGHTA, CDR2 FQGTGA. V was cut by 4 bases and J by 0 bases, with 12 bases left in between. There are 15 residues in the CDR3. The CDR3 here is CASSSRTFMNTEAFF. The CDR3 DNA is TGTGCCAGCAGCTCAAGGACATTCATGAACACTGAAGCTTTCTTT.

The chain's CDR3 is CASSLAVSGETQYF. The CDR3 DNA sequence: TGTGCCAGCAGTTTAGCGGTCTCGGGGGAGACCCAGTACTTC. The rearrangement links TRBV27 to TRBJ2-5, with D possibly matching TRBD2 (5 bases). The length of the CDR3 is 14 residues. Germline values: CDR1 MNHEY, CDR2 SMNVEV (reference sequence). Trimming removed 2 bases from V and 5 bases from J, with 12 bases in between.